This T cell receptor (beta chain) was captured in a study of radiotherapy plus CTLA-4 blockade in lung cancer. Findings and limits, study-wide: Best predicting response, reportedly, were early blood T cell clone dynamics, with interferon-beta.

This clone came up once. Its antigen is as yet unknown. Profiling relied on immunoSEQ multiplex PCR, and the TCRdb table lists in-frame clones only, not all of them. This sample has some 60,000 clones, with under 80% found just once. CDR1 WSHSY and CDR2 SAAADI come from the germline V gene. Trimming cost V 9 bases and J 2 bases, with 11 bases left between them. This CDR3 is 13 amino acids long. This clonotype was obtained from a human donor with non-small cell lung cancer who had a complete response to radiotherapy plus ipilimumab. The sequenced sample was peripheral blood, obtained from a patient treated with radiotherapy plus ipilimumab. The chain joins TRBV10-2 to TRBJ2-1; D not resolved. CDR3 protein: CASLVFPYNEQFF. The CDR3 DNA reads as TGCGCCAGTCTAGTGTTCCCCTACAATGAGCAGTTCTTC.